This TCR beta chain was sequenced in a study of T cells in Graves' hyperthyroidism and ophthalmopathy (dated by TCRdb to about 2019). As for the study more broadly: Peripheral blood was collected at initial diagnosis, before any treatment. In about 6 Graves' hyperthyroidism patients, the study also compared T-cell repertoires from thyroid tissue with T-cell repertoires from blood. For training and testing, the 100 patients in the discovery cohort were randomly divided in a 7:3 ratio. The paper describes TCR Vbeta CDR3 sequencing of around 130 peripheral blood samples, made up of some 40 ophthalmopathy patients, over 70 hyperthyroidism patients and 17 progressor patients. Prospective prediction of ophthalmopathy was tested in an independent validation cohort of 18 to 20 hyperthyroidism patients and around 16 patients who later progressed to ophthalmopathy. After sampling, hyperthyroidism patients received methimazole starting at 30 mg daily, and ophthalmopathy patients received high-dose intravenous methylprednisolone. A discovery cohort of fewer than 110 patients, roughly 45 with Graves' ophthalmopathy and roughly 59 with stable Graves' hyperthyroidism, was used to find distinguishing TCR V-J signatures.

The CDR3 starts with the cysteine, ends with the phenylalanine, and has 17 residues. The DNA shown is the 51-base CDR3, in frame from base 1. CDR1 and CDR2 are drawn from the germline V gene: MNHNS, SASEGT. V is trimmed back by 4 bases and J by 2 bases, and the junction contains 8 bases that no gene match accounts for. In the ophthalmopathy patients, disease was moderately to severely active, with a Clinical Activity Score of 3 or more, a NOSPECS grade of 4 or more, and a duration of less than 3 months. The study excluded patients with uncontrolled infections, other autoimmune diseases, pregnancy or lactation. Diagnoses relied on clinical symptoms, serum thyroxine and TRAb, thyroid ultrasound and orbital computed tomography. PBMCs were separated from roughly 9.6 ml of fresh peripheral blood using Ficoll-Paque density gradient centrifugation. Total RNA was extracted using Trizol reagent, and RNA quality was assessed on an Agilent 2100 Bioanalyzer.

This clonotype has a count of ten or more. Its cognate antigen has yet to be identified. No base-level quality is on record; no much larger clone is a single base apart. What the authors observed across the whole study: A model built on a 13 V-J signature distinguished ophthalmopathy from stable hyperthyroidism, reaching approximately 89% sensitivity and 81.08% specificity in cross-validation and 80%/75% in testing. Most expanded thyroid clonotypes (frequency above 0.001) were also detected in blood, a finding suggesting that blood repertoires may reflect thyroid immune responses. In validation, the model predicted progression to ophthalmopathy a median of approximately 6.3 months before onset, with roughly 71% sensitivity and 72.22% specificity. Sample size was not statistically predetermined, and blinding of investigators to group allocation was not performed.

The TCR beta CDR3 regions were amplified from RNA transcripts. For the first round of RT-PCR on the TCR CDR3, the HTBI primer set was used together with the Qiagen OneStep RT-PCR kit. The libraries were constructed in a second round of multiplex PCR and then size-selected and purified. The libraries were sequenced on an Illumina HiSeq2000 using paired-end 100 bp reads. The authors' pipeline ran thus. SOAPnuke was used to process the raw data, removing reads that contained adapters or uncalled bases, had a mean Phred below 15, or lacked an exact match to the constant primer or identifier. High-quality paired reads were merged with COPE v1.2.5, and unique nucleotide sequences were defined as clonotypes. MiTCR v1.1 was used to align the clonotypes against IMGT TRBV, TRBD and TRBJ reference segments. Analysis was restricted to V-J combinations with a frequency above 0.0001, which covered 98% to 99.2% of repertoires. A TCS score was defined as the ratio of F50 (clonal expansion) to E x V (chaos), with BLOSUM62-based TCRdist applied between CDR3 peptides within each V-J. Welch's t-statistics and random forest reduced just over 500 V-J features to under 15, which were used in a naive Bayes classifier (R e1071). The public reads were quality trimmed at Q25 with fastp and then assembled into clones with MiXCR by TCRdb, keeping productive beta chains. Each entry is one CDR3 protein sequence, shown with its most common DNA and genes. The V and J calls come from TCRdb's annotation, not from the publication. For this sample there are hundreds of thousands of distinct CDR3 sequences; about 25% appear just once. Approximately 35% of the sample is held by the ten biggest clonotypes.

This TCR was sampled from a woman in her thirties or forties with Graves' ophthalmopathy. Sequencing was performed on blood. The V and J segments used are TRBV6-1 and TRBJ1-5; 10 nucleotides in the junction match TRBD1. The CDR3 loop reads CASSGGDRGSRNQPQHF. At the DNA level, the sequence is TGTGCCAGCAGTGGGGGGGACAGGGGAAGTCGCAATCAGCCCCAGCATTTT.